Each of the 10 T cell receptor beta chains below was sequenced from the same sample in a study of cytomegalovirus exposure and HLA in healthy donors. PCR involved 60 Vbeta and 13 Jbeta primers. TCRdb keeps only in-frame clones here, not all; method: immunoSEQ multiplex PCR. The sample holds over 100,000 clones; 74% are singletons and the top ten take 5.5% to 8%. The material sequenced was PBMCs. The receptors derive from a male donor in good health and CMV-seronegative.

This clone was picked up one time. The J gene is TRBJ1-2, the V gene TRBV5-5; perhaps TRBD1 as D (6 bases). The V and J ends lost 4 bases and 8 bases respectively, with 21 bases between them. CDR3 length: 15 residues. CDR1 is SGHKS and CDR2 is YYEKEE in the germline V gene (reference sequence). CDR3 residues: CASSTTDRYKEGYTF. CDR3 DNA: TGTGCCAGCAGCACGACAGACAGGTATAAAGAAGGCTACACCTTC.

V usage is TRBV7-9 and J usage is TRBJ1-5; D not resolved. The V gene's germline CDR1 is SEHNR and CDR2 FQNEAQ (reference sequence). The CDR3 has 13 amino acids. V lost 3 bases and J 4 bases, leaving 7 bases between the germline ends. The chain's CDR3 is CASSLQENQPQHF. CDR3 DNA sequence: TGTGCCAGCAGCTTGCAGGAAAATCAGCCCCAGCATTTT.

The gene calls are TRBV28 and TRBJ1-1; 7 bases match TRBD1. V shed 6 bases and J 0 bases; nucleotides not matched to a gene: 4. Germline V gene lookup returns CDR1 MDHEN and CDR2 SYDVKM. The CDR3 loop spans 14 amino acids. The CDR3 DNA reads TGTGCCAGCAGGAGACAGGGTGTGAACACTGAAGCTTTCTTT. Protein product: CASRRQGVNTEAFF.

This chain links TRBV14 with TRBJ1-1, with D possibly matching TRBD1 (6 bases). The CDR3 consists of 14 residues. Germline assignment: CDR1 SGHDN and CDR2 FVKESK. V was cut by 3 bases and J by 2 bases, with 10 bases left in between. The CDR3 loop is CASSHGGGNTEAFF. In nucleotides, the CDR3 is TGTGCCAGCAGCCATGGGGGCGGCAACACTGAAGCTTTCTTT.

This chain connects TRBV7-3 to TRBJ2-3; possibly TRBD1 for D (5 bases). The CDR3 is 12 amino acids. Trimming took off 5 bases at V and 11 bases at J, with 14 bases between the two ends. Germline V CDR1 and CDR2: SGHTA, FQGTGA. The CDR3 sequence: CASSPVGDRQYF. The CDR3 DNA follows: TGTGCCAGCAGCCCCGTTGGAGACAGGCAGTATTTT.

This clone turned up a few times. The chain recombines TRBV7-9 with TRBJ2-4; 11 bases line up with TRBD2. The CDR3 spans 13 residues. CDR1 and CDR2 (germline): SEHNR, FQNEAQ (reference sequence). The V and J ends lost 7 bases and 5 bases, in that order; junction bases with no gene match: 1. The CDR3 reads CASMTSGENIQYF. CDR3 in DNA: TGTGCCAGCATGACTAGCGGGGAAAACATTCAGTACTTC.

CDR3: CASSPGRGVKDTQYF. CDR3 sequence (DNA): TGTGCCAGCAGTCCCGGGAGGGGGGTAAAAGATACGCAGTATTTT. The V and J genes are TRBV28 and TRBJ2-3; 8 nucleotides match TRBD2. With V trimmed by 5 bases and J by 5 bases, 9 bases remained unmatched. Germline V CDR1 and CDR2: MDHEN, SYDVKM. This CDR3 region has 15 residues. Full variable domain (missing parts from reference TRBV28 and TRBJ2-3): DVKVTQSSRYLVKRTGEKVFLECVQDMDHENMFWYRQDPGLGLRLIYFSYDVKMKEKGDIPEGYSVSREKKERFSLILESASTNQTSMYLCASSPGRGVKDTQYFGPGTRLTVL.

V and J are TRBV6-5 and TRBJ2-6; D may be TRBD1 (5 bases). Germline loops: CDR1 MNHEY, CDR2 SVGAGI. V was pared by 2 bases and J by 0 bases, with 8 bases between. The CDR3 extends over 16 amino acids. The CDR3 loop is CASSYRGVSGANVLTF. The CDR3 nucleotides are TGTGCCAGCAGTTACAGGGGCGTCTCTGGGGCCAACGTCCTGACTTTC.

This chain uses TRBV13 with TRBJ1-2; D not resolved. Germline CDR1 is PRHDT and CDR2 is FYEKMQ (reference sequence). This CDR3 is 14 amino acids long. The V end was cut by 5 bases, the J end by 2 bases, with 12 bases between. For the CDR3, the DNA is TGTGCCAGCAGCCAACCTGACAAGAACTATGGCTACACCTTC. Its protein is CASSQPDKNYGYTF. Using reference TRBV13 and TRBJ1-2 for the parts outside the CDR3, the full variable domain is AAGVIQSPRHLIKEKRETATLKCYPIPRHDTVYWYQQGPGQDPQFLISFYEKMQSDKGSIPDRFSAQQFSDYHSELNMSSLELGDSALYFCASSQPDKNYGYTFGSGTRLTVV.

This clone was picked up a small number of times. The CDR3 sequence: CASSLEGVYTEAFF. CDR3 coding DNA: TGCGCCAGCAGCTTGGAGGGGGTCTACACTGAAGCTTTCTTT. The V call is TRBV5-1, the J call TRBJ1-1; D is perhaps TRBD1 (6 bases). CDR3 length: 14 amino acids. Germline V gene sequence: CDR1 SGHRS, CDR2 YFSETQ. V shed 0 bases and J shed 3 bases, with 9 bases lying between them.